Presented here are 7 T cell receptor beta chains from one specimen sequenced in a study of T cell clones after liver transplantation. Assay: immunoSEQ multiplex PCR; the TCRdb copy retains only in-frame clones and omits some. The sample holds more than 65,000 clones; roughly 90% are singletons and the top ten take roughly 2.6%. Sequenced material: CD4+ T cells from blood, taken before liver transplant. Receptor source: a human donor who received a liver transplant.

V usage is TRBV11-3 and J usage is TRBJ1-1; 8 bases map to TRBD1. The CDR3 is made up of 17 amino acids. Germline V gene data show CDR1 as SGHNT and CDR2 as YENEEA. J lost 3 bases, V lost 1 base, and 10 bases had no gene match. CDR3 bases: TGTGCCAGCAGCTTAGGAGGCAGGGGGCGTGGGTACACTGAAGCTTTCTTT. It yields the protein CASSLGGRGRGYTEAFF. Combining the CDR3 with reference TRBV11-3 and TRBJ1-1 gives the whole variable domain EAGVVQSPRYKIIEKKQPVAFWCNPISGHNTLYWYLQNLGQGPELLIRYENEEAVDDSQLPKDRFSAERLKGVDSTLKIQPAELGDSAVYLCASSLGGRGRGYTEAFFGQGTRLTVV.

The V and J genes are TRBV7-2 and TRBJ2-2; 8 positions match TRBD1. The V segment lost 2 bases and the J segment 2 bases; nucleotides outside the gene matches: 7. CDR1 is SGHTA and CDR2 is FQGNSA in the germline V gene. There are 17 residues in the CDR3. DNA of the CDR3: TGTGCCAGCAGCTTAAAAGGACAGGGAAGAAACACCGGGGAGCTGTTTTTT. Its protein is CASSLKGQGRNTGELFF.

V gene TRBV9 combines with J gene TRBJ1-1; tentatively, D is TRBD1 (6 bases). Trimming removed 1 base at V and 5 bases at J, with 9 bases between. The CDR3 runs 13 residues. Germline CDR1 is SGDLS and CDR2 is YYNGEE. This CDR3 reads CASSVTGRTEAFF. CDR3 nucleotide sequence: TGTGCCAGCAGCGTAACAGGGCGAACTGAAGCTTTCTTT.

The genes are TRBV18 and TRBJ2-7; D is unclear. The CDR3 runs to 13 residues. CDR1 KGHSH and CDR2 LQKENI come from the germline V gene. The ends were cut back, 3 bases at V and 5 bases at J, with 11 bases in the middle. CDR3 sequence reads: CASSPRASHEQYF. The CDR3 DNA follows: TGTGCCAGCTCACCCCGGGCATCCCACGAGCAGTACTTC.

The chain carries TRBV18 and TRBJ2-5; D gene uncertain. From germline, CDR1 is KGHSH and CDR2 LQKENI. CDR3 length: 14 amino acids. The germline V and J ends were trimmed by 2 bases and 2 bases, with 9 bases remaining between them. This CDR3 reads CASSPGPPQETQYF. DNA of the CDR3: TGTGCCAGCTCACCAGGGCCCCCACAAGAGACCCAGTACTTC.

This chain uses TRBV4-2 with TRBJ1-2; D gene uncertain. This CDR3 comprises 17 residues. V lost 0 bases and J 2 bases, leaving 16 bases between the germline ends. Germline V gives CDR1 LGHNA, CDR2 YNFKEQ. In nucleotides, the CDR3 is TGTGCCAGCAGCCAAGATCCGGGTTTGGGCAGCAACTATGGCTACACCTTC. It is translated as CASSQDPGLGSNYGYTF.

CDR3 sequence: CASSLGEASTDTQYF. As DNA, the CDR3 is TGTGCCAGCAGCCTCGGGGAAGCTAGCACAGATACGCAGTATTTT. This sequence joins TRBV7-8 and TRBJ2-3, with D perhaps TRBD2 (5 bases). Trimming stripped 5 bases from V and 0 bases from J, with 12 bases between. Germline lookup yields CDR1 SGHVS and CDR2 FQNEAQ. The CDR3 consists of 15 residues.